The clone carrying this TCR beta chain was seen many times. Its antigen is still unknown. TCRdb itself ran the RT-PCR reads through MiXCR, one entry per CDR3 protein. The sample contains approximately 500,000 distinct CDR3 sequences, approximately 12% of which appear only once. The sample belongs to a study of response to subunit inactivated influenza vaccine. General observations from the study: Authors suggested few new T cells are recruited by each seasonal influenza vaccination.

This CDR3 has 15 residues. The V and J ends lost 4 bases and 6 bases, in that order; junction bases with no gene match: 13. Germline V gene data show CDR1 as SQVTM and CDR2 as ANQGSEA. This specimen consisted of PBMCs from blood, obtained 40 to 50 days after vaccination. J is TRBJ2-7 and V is TRBV29-1; 9 bases match TRBD1. This sequence originates from a man between 50 and 59 years old who received an inactivated influenza vaccine. The CDR3 DNA is TGCAGCGTTGCGTTAAACAGGGGGCTTGGGAGCGAGCAGTACTTC. It yields the protein CSVALNRGLGSEQYF.